This entry features one T cell receptor (beta chain) sequence. Its antigen is undetermined. This sample is drawn from a study of high-grade serous ovarian cancer treatment subgroups. About the study: Mean per sample: around 13,000 reads, some 8,100 unique TCR beta rearrangements. Study findings and constraints: Same-patient tumor repertoires overlapped at roughly 0.1 to 0.79; different patients barely overlapped. TCR clonal relatedness correlated positively with neoantigen level. Without spatial data, bulk sequencing limits insight into HGSC tumor diversity.

V lost 0 bases and J lost 2, with 24 bases in between. There are 20 residues in the CDR3. Germline values: CDR1 SGHKS, CDR2 YYEKEE (reference sequence). Tumor tissue was taken before any definitive surgery or chemotherapy was given. The method was immunoSEQ multiplex PCR; TCRdb's version includes in-frame clones alone and lacks a portion of them. The sample carries tens of thousands of clones, around 80% recorded once. Sequencing was done on a sample of tumor tissue. This TCR was sampled from a human donor with high-grade serous ovarian cancer. The rearrangement uses TRBV5-5 and TRBJ1-5; tentative D call: TRBD1 (6 bases). CDR3 coding DNA: TGTGCCAGCAGCTTGGCAGGGGCGTCCCTTGAGCCCATAGGCAATCAGCCCCAGCATTTT. Protein: CASSLAGASLEPIGNQPQHF.